Given below is one TCR beta chain in context. Antigen: not known. Use of 60 Vbeta and 13 Jbeta primers characterized the PCR. The table came from immunoSEQ multiplex PCR; TCRdb's copy has only in-frame clones and leaves some out. The table has fewer than 200,000 clones, approximately 72% seen once. The entry originates in a study of cytomegalovirus exposure and HLA in healthy donors. Study-level information: HLA-typed donors were the source of approximately 85 million unique TCRs held in an early data release.

Points from the study as a whole: Serostatus for CMV was the only available immune exposure information. Researchers catalogued roughly 150 TCR beta chains as cytomegalovirus-associated.

Germline trimming cut 4 bases from V and 5 bases from J; bases unmatched to any gene: 7. There are 15 residues in the CDR3. Looked up from germline, CDR1 is SGHDT and CDR2 is YYEEEE. The chain employs TRBV5-6 and TRBJ2-5, with TRBD2 matching over 11 bases. The clonotype was recovered from a middle-aged man in good health and CMV-seronegative. Sequenced material: PBMCs. This CDR3 is CASSVVSGGVETQYF. As DNA, the CDR3 is TGTGCCAGCAGCGTGGTTAGCGGGGGGGTGGAGACCCAGTACTTC.